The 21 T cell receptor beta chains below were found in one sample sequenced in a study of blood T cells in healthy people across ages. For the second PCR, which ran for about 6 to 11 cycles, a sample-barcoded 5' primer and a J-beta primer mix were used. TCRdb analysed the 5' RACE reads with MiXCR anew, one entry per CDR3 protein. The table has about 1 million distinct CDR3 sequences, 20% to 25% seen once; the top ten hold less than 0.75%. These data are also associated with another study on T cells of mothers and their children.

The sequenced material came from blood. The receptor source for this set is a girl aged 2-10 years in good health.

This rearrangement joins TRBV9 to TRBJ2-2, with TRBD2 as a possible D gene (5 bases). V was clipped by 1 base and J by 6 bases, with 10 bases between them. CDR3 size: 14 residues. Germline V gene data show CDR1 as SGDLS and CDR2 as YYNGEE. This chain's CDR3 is CASSVQASPGELFF. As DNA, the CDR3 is TGTGCCAGCAGCGTACAGGCTAGCCCCGGGGAGCTGTTTTTT.

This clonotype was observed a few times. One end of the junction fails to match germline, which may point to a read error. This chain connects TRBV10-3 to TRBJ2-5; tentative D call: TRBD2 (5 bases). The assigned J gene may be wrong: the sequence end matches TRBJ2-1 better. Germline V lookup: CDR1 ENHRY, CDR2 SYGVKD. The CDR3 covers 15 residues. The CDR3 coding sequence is TGTGCCATCCGTGAGTTAGTACTAGAGAAGAGTGAGCAGTTCTTC. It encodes CAIRELVLEKSEQFF.

CDR3 amino acids: CASSQDLLAEQYF. In DNA form, the CDR3 reads TGTGCCAGCAGCCAAGATCTGCTGGCTGAGCAGTACTTC. The V gene is TRBV3-1, the J gene TRBJ2-7; D is ambiguous. Trimming left V 0 bases short and J 7 bases short, with 10 bases between. The germline CDR1 and CDR2 sequences are LGHDT and YNNKEL (reference sequence). The CDR3 is 13 amino acids.

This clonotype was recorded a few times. The CDR3 bases are TGCGCCAGCAGCATTTCTAGCGCCCTGAACACCGGGGAGCTGTTTTTT. Its translation: CASSISSALNTGELFF. The chain employs TRBV4-1 and TRBJ2-2; tentatively, D is TRBD2 (6 bases). Germline V gene data show CDR1 as MGHRA and CDR2 as YSYEKL. The CDR3 covers 16 residues. The germline V and J ends were trimmed by 5 bases and 1 base, with 14 bases remaining between them.

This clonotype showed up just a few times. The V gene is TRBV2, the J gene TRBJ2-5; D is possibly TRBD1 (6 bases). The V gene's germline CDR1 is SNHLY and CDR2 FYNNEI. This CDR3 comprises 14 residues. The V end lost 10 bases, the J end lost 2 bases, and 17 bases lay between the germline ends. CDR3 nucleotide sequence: TGTGCCAAAACAAACAGGGTGGGACAAGAGACCCAGTACTTC. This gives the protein CAKTNRVGQETQYF. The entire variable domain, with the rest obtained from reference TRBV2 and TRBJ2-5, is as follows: EPEVTQTPSHQVTQMGQEVILRCVPISNHLYFYWYRQILGQKVEFLVSFYNNEISEKSEIFDDQFSVERPDGSNFTLKIRSTKLEDSAMYFCAKTNRVGQETQYFGPGTRLLVL.

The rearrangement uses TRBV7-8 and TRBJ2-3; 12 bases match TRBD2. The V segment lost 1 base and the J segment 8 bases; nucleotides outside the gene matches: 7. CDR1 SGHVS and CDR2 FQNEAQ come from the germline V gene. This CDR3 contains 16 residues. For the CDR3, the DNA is TGTGCCAGCAGCTTAGTCTCACTAGCGGGGGGAGGTACGCAGTATTTT. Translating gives CASSLVSLAGGGTQYF.

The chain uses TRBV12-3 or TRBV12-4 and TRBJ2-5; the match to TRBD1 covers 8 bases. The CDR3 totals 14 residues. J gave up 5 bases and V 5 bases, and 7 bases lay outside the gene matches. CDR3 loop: CASSTTGVRETQYF. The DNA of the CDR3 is TGTGCCAGCAGTACGACAGGGGTCCGGGAGACCCAGTACTTC.

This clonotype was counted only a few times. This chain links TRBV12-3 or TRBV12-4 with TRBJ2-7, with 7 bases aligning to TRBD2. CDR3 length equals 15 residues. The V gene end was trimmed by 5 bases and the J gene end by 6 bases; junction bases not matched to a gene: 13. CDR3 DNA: TGTGCCAGCAGTCCCGATGGGGGAGGGCCTGGCGAGCAGTACTTC. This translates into CASSPDGGGPGEQYF.

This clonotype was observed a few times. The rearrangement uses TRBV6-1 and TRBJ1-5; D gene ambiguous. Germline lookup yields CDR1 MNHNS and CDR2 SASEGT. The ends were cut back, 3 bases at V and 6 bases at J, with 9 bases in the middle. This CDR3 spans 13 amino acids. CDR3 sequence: CASSDAGIQPQHF. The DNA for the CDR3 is TGTGCCAGCAGTGATGCGGGCATTCAGCCCCAGCATTTT.

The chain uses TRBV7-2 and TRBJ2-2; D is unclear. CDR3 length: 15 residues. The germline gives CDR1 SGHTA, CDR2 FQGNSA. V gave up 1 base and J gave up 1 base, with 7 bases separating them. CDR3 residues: CASSLDGLNTGELFF. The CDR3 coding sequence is TGTGCCAGCAGCTTAGACGGTCTGAACACCGGGGAGCTGTTTTTT.

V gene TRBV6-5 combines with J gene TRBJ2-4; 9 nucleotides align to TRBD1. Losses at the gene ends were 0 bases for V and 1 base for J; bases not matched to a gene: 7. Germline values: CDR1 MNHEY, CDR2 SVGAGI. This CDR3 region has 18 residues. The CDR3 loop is CASSYSGDRASAKNIQYF. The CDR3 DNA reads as TGTGCCAGCAGTTACTCGGGGGACAGGGCATCCGCCAAAAACATTCAGTACTTC.

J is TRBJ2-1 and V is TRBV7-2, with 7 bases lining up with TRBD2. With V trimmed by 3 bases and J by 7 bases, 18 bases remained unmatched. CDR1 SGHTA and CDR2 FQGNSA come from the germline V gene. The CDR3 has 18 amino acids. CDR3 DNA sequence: TGTGCCAGCAGCTTCTCCGGTCGGGGTTCAGAGCGGGAAAATGAGCAGTTCTTC. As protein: CASSFSGRGSERENEQFF. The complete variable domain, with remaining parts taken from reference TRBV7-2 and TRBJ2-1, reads GAGVSQSPSNKVTEKGKDVELRCDPISGHTALYWYRQSLGQGLEFLIYFQGNSAPDKSGLPSDRFSAERTGGSVSTLTIQRTQQEDSAVYLCASSFSGRGSERENEQFFGPGTRLTVL.

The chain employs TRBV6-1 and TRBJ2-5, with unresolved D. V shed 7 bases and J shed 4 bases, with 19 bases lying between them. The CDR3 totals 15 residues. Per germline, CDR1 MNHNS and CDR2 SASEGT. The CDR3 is CASTTNLIVGETQYF. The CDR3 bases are TGTGCCAGCACCACCAATTTGATCGTGGGAGAGACCCAGTACTTC.

CDR3 residues: CASSLLSDLSYNEQFF. Here the CDR3 DNA reads TGCGCCAGCAGCTTGCTTAGCGACTTAAGTTACAATGAGCAGTTCTTC. The chain carries TRBV5-1 and TRBJ2-1, with TRBD2 as a possible D gene (5 bases). Trimming shortened V by 1 base and J by 4 bases, and 15 bases separated the two germline ends. CDR3 length: 16 amino acids. The germline V gene encodes CDR1 SGHRS and CDR2 YFSETQ.

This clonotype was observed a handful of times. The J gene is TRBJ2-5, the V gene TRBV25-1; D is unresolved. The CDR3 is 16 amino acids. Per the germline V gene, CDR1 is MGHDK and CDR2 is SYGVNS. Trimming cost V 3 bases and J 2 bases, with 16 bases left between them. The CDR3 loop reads CASSDKDGYLQETQYF. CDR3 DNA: TGTGCCAGCAGTGATAAGGACGGCTACCTTCAAGAGACCCAGTACTTC.

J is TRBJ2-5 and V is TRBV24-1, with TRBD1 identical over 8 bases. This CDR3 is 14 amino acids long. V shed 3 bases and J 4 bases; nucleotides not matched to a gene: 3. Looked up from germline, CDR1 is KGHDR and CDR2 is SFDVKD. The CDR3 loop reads CATSDPTGVETQYF. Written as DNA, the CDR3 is TGTGCCACCAGTGATCCGACAGGGGTAGAGACCCAGTACTTC.

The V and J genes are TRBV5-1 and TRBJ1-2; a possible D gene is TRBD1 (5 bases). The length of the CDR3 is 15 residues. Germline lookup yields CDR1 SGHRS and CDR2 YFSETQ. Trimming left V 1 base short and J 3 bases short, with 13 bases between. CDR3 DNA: TGCGCCAGCAGCTTGCAACCTACGACAGACTATGGCTACACCTTC. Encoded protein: CASSLQPTTDYGYTF.

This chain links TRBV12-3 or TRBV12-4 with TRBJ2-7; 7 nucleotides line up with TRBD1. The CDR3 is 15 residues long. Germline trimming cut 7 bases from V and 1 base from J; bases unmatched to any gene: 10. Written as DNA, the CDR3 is TGTGCCAGCACATCCAGGGGGATGAGGTCCTACGAGCAGTACTTC. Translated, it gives CASTSRGMRSYEQYF.

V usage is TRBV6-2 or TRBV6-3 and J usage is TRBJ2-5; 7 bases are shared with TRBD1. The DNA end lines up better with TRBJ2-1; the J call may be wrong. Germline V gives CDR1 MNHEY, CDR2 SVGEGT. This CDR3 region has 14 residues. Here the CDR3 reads CASRPMDRNNEQFF. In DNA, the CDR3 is TGTGCCAGCAGACCCATGGACAGGAACAATGAGCAGTTCTTC.

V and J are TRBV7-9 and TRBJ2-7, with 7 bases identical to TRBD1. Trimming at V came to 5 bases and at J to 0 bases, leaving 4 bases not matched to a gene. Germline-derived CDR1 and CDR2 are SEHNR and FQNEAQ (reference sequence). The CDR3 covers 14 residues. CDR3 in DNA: TGTGCCAGCAGCGGACAGGATAACTCCTACGAGCAGTACTTC. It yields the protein CASSGQDNSYEQYF.

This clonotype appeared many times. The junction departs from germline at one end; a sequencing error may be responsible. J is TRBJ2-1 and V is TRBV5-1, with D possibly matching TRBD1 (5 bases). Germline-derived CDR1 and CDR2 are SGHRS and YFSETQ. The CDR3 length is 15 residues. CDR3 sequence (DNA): TGTGCCAGCAGCTTGGGCCAGGGCTCCTACAATGAGCAGTTCTTC. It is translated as CASSLGQGSYNEQFF. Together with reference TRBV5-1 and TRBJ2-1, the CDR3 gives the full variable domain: KAGVTQTPRYLIKTRGQQVTLSCSPISGHRSVSWYQQTPGQGLQFLFEYFSETQRNKGNFPGRFSGRQFSNSRSEMNVSTLELGDSALYLCASSLGQGSYNEQFFGPGTRLTVL.